Included here is one TCR beta chain sequence, with context. The data derive from a study of blood T cell repertoires in COVID-19. Authors' data handling: Amplification from reference gene primers served as the basis for estimated nucleated cell counts. This table comes from immunoSEQ multiplex PCR, and its TCRdb copy is limited to in-frame clones, with some not included. V, J and clone size are taken as reported in that table, and D and trimming were inferred from the DNA itself. Here the sample spans nearly 250,000 clones, about 82% being singletons. The germline V gene has CDR1 SEHNR and CDR2 FQNEAQ (reference sequence). This CDR3 contains 14 residues. V was cut by 5 bases and J by 1 base, with 11 bases left in between.

Sequenced material: PBMCs or T cells enriched from blood (not recorded which). This TCR derives from a woman aged 45-60 years who had recovered from COVID-19. The J gene is TRBJ1-2, the V gene TRBV7-9, with a weak D call TRBD1 (5 bases). This CDR3 is CASSPREGNYGYTF. In nucleotides, the CDR3 is TGTGCCAGCAGCCCCAGGGAGGGTAACTATGGCTACACCTTC.